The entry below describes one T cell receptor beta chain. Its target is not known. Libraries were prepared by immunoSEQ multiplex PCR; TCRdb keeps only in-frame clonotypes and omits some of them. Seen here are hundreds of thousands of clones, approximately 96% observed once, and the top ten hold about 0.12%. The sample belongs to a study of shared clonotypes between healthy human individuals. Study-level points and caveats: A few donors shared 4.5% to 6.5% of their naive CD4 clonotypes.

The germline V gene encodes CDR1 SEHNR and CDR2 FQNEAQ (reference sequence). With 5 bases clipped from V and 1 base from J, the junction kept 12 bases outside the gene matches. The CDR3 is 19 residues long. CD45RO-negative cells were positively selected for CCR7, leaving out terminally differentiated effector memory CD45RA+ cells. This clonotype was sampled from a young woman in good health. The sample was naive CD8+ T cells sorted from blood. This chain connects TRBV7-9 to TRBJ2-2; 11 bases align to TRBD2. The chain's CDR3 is CASSNSKGLAEKNTGELFF. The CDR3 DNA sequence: TGTGCCAGCAGCAATAGCAAGGGACTAGCGGAAAAGAACACCGGGGAGCTGTTTTTT.